The TCR beta chain under discussion was sequenced for a study of cytomegalovirus exposure and HLA in healthy donors. The overall study: Inside one of the first data releases sat around 80 million unique TCRs taken from HLA-typed donors.

General study findings and limits: Researchers reported in a later analysis that a missense DCLRE1C variant was tied to TCR beta V- and J-gene trimming. Most subjects' HLA-A and HLA-B alleles were reportedly predicted from TCR beta sequences. A later analysis showed TCR association rates differing by HLA locus, peaking at DRB1 and lowest at HLA-C.

Notes on this clone: Antigen: not known.

60 Vbeta and 13 Jbeta primers were used in PCR. Assay: immunoSEQ multiplex PCR; the TCRdb copy retains only in-frame clones and omits some. The profile covers 110,000 to 150,000 clones, with 80% appearing a single time and 4.5% to 5.5% taken by the ten largest. Trimming left V 5 bases short and J 0 bases short, with 14 bases between. This CDR3 has 15 residues. Looked up from germline, CDR1 is SGHRS and CDR2 is YFSETQ. Sequencing was carried out using PBMCs. The sequence was collected from a middle-aged man in good health and CMV-seronegative. V usage is TRBV5-1 and J usage is TRBJ1-2; D unresolved. CDR3 sequence: CASSSPGKANYGYTF. The CDR3 DNA is TGCGCCAGCAGTTCTCCCGGGAAAGCTAACTATGGCTACACCTTC.